The present T cell receptor (beta chain) was sequenced within a study of blood T cell repertoires in COVID-19. In the study overall: Material from acute and convalescent COVID-19 was sourced from the United States, Italy and Spain. Sources were T cells, B-cell-depleted T cells, or PBMCs; the material itself was cDNA or gDNA.

The CDR3 runs 15 residues. Germline assignment: CDR1 LGHNA and CDR2 YNFKEQ. J was trimmed by 6 bases and V by 4 bases; bases with no gene match: 6. The repertoire was sequenced with immunoSEQ multiplex PCR; TCRdb's copy has only in-frame clones and lacks some. This sample has about 150,000 clones, with approximately 80% found just once. This receptor was obtained from a woman aged 80 or over with acute or convalescent COVID-19. The chain employs TRBV4-2 and TRBJ2-1, with 10 bases fitting TRBD2. Sequenced material: peripheral blood. The CDR3 region is CASSPLAGRVNEQFF. CDR3 DNA sequence: TGTGCCAGCAGCCCACTAGCGGGGAGAGTCAATGAGCAGTTCTTC.